These 21 T cell receptor beta chains were all obtained from the same sample, sequenced in a study of synovial regulatory T cells in juvenile arthritis (dated by TCRdb to the mid-2010s). Receptor amplification or capture employed the immunoSEQ multiplex PCR assay. Imported from immuneACCESS, the table was reduced by TCRdb to in-frame sequences with V and J called. These copies leave out some clones; in studies compared against another copy, an unresolved V gene accounts for under half, and the cause of the remainder is not known. The sample table holds some 10,000 clones. The ten largest clones add up to under 0.9% of the sample. The sequencing input was Treg cells from blood. This specimen's cell subset or site label, per the study, means: remaining (HLA-DR-negative) circulating blood Treg cells. These TCRs come from a donor between 2 and 35 years old with juvenile idiopathic arthritis.

The chain uses TRBV2 and TRBJ2-1; the D gene TCRdb calls, TRBD2, cannot be checked with no DNA. This CDR3 has 18 residues. No DNA sequence was recorded. CDR1 is SNHLY and CDR2 is FYNNEI in the germline V gene. The CDR3 sequence: CASRGLAGFYGSYNEQFF.

The V gene is TRBV18, the J gene TRBJ1-3. This CDR3 is built from 15 residues. No nucleotide data were recorded. The germline gives CDR1 KGHSH, CDR2 LQKENI. CDR3: CASSPARGTGNTIYF.

The V and J genes are TRBV7-9 and TRBJ2-1; TCRdb selects TRBD2, and the lack of DNA leaves this call unchecked. Per the germline V gene, CDR1 is SEHNR and CDR2 is FQNEAQ (reference sequence). The CDR3 totals 16 residues. The nucleotide record is missing. The CDR3 is CASSLYRGGFNNEQFF.

The V call is TRBV28, the J call TRBJ1-3; TCRdb proposes TRBD1, but this gene call is untestable without DNA. This CDR3 comprises 16 residues. There is no recorded DNA. Germline V lookup: CDR1 MDHEN, CDR2 SYDVKM. CDR3 protein: CASSIGTGLSGNTIYF.

V usage is TRBV10-3 and J usage is TRBJ2-7; TCRdb gives TRBD2 as the D gene, but with no DNA this cannot be confirmed. Per germline, CDR1 ENHRY and CDR2 SYGVKD. The CDR3 covers 13 residues. The nucleotide record is missing. Here the CDR3 reads CAISDKGLGEQYF.

The chain is built from TRBV5-1 and TRBJ1-1; the D gene TCRdb calls, TRBD1, cannot be checked with no DNA. From germline, CDR1 is SGHRS and CDR2 YFSETQ. There are 14 residues in the CDR3. DNA is not on record. The CDR3 loop reads CASSWTGLNTEAFF.

J is TRBJ2-3 and V is TRBV6-5; the D call from TCRdb, TRBD2, cannot be confirmed without DNA. The CDR3 runs 14 residues. The DNA sequence is not available. Germline CDR1 reads MNHEY; CDR2 reads SVGAGI. Here the CDR3 reads CASSYSPGGDTQYF.

The genes are TRBV28 and TRBJ1-1; as DNA is missing, the TRBD1 call by TCRdb cannot be tested. Germline V gene sequence: CDR1 MDHEN, CDR2 SYDVKM. The CDR3 length is 14 residues. A DNA sequence was not provided. This chain's CDR3 is CASSYYSRVTEAFF.

The V call is TRBV5-6, the J call TRBJ2-7; TCRdb designates TRBD2, a call that cannot be tested without DNA. Germline values: CDR1 SGHDT, CDR2 YYEEEE. CDR3 length: 16 residues. DNA is not recorded here. The CDR3 sequence: CASSSGLAGVKHEQYF.

This sequence joins TRBV30 and TRBJ1-3. CDR1 is GTSNPN, CDR2 SVGIG, per germline (reference sequence). This CDR3 is 13 amino acids long. Nucleotide data are not available. The chain's CDR3 is CAWSVGLGNTIYF.

The chain couples TRBV5-1 to TRBJ1-2; TCRdb selects TRBD1, and the lack of DNA leaves this call unchecked. This CDR3 contains 15 residues. No DNA has been recorded. Looked up from germline, CDR1 is SGHRS and CDR2 is YFSETQ. The CDR3 sequence: CASREVEGANYGYTF.

The chain employs TRBV7-2 and TRBJ1-5. This CDR3 region has 16 residues. DNA is not on record. Germline V gives CDR1 SGHTA, CDR2 FQGNSA. The CDR3 loop reads CASSSQSGARNQPQHF.

The chain combines TRBV2 with TRBJ1-1. This CDR3 is built from 13 residues. The DNA sequence is not available. Germline loops: CDR1 SNHLY, CDR2 FYNNEI. CDR3 sequence: CASSEGVATEAFF.

The V and J genes are TRBV18 and TRBJ2-5; TCRdb gives TRBD1 as the D gene, but with no DNA this cannot be confirmed. CDR1 and CDR2 from the germline V gene are KGHSH and LQKENI. CDR3 length: 15 amino acids. No DNA is recorded. CDR3: CASSPYAGYQETQYF.

This chain joins TRBV5-4 and TRBJ1-4; without DNA, the TCRdb call of TRBD1 cannot be checked. The CDR3 is 18 amino acids. DNA was not recorded. The germline V gene encodes CDR1 SGHNT and CDR2 YYREEE (reference sequence). CDR3 residues: CASTLDRISPLCNEKLFF.

The rearrangement links TRBV18 to TRBJ1-2. Germline V gene data show CDR1 as KGHSH and CDR2 as LQKENI. The CDR3 spans 15 residues. No DNA is listed. CDR3 region: CASSPVAQPKYGYTF.

The rearrangement links TRBV7-2 to TRBJ2-7; TCRdb indicates TRBD1, and absent DNA this call remains unverified. Germline loops: CDR1 SGHTA, CDR2 FQGNSA. The CDR3 covers 16 residues. No nucleotide data were recorded. CDR3 residues: CASSLAGTGFAYEQYF.

The CDR3: CASSQGRLNQPQHF. The rearrangement links TRBV18 to TRBJ1-5. This CDR3 has 14 amino acids. There is no recorded DNA. Germline CDR1 is KGHSH and CDR2 is LQKENI.

This chain joins TRBV18 and TRBJ2-2. CDR3 length equals 15 residues. DNA for this receptor is not on file. CDR1 and CDR2 from the germline V gene are KGHSH and LQKENI. CDR3 sequence reads: CASSPRGASTGELFF.

This chain uses TRBV30 with TRBJ2-7; the D gene TCRdb calls, TRBD1, cannot be checked with no DNA. CDR1 and CDR2 from the germline V gene are GTSNPN and SVGIG (reference sequence). This CDR3 is built from 13 residues. No DNA sequence was recorded. CDR3 amino acids: CACIGQEYYEQYF.

The V call is TRBV7-9, the J call TRBJ1-2. Per germline, CDR1 SEHNR and CDR2 FQNEAQ (reference sequence). The CDR3 has 14 residues. The protein alone is recorded here. The CDR3 loop is CASSLFAANYGYTF.